This passage covers 2 T cell receptor beta chains from one sample sequenced in a study of shared clonotypes between healthy human individuals. Here immunoSEQ multiplex PCR was the method, and the copy in TCRdb shows in-frame clones only, minus some. The sample lists about 2 million clones, 85% to 95% occurring once. Sequencing was performed on naive CD4+ T cells sorted from blood. Sample subset: CD45RA+ positively selected. The receptors were sampled from a man aged 18 to 30 in good health.

This clone was seen a few times. The chain combines TRBV19 with TRBJ2-5; D not resolved. Between the trimmed V and J ends, which lost 3 bases and 2 bases, there was a span of 10 bases. Germline V gene data show CDR1 as LNHDA and CDR2 as SQIVND (reference sequence). The CDR3 length is 14 residues. CDR3: CASSMVQEQETQYF. CDR3 bases: TGTGCCAGTAGTATGGTCCAGGAACAAGAGACCCAGTACTTC. Variable domain in full (rest from reference TRBV19 and TRBJ2-5): DGGITQSPKYLFRKEGQNVTLSCEQNLNHDAMYWYRQDPGQGLRLIYYSQIVNDFQKGDIAEGYSVSREKKESFPLTVTSAQKNPTAFYLCASSMVQEQETQYFGPGTRLLVL.

V is TRBV7-9 and J is TRBJ1-6; D might be TRBD1 (6 bases). This CDR3 has 16 residues. Looked up from germline, CDR1 is SEHNR and CDR2 is FQNEAQ (reference sequence). The V and J ends lost 1 base and 7 bases respectively, with 14 bases between them. This CDR3 reads CASSLVGGQGNSPLHF. The CDR3 nucleotides are TGTGCCAGCAGCTTAGTAGGAGGGCAGGGGAATTCACCCCTCCACTTT. The full variable domain, rest sourced from reference TRBV7-9 and TRBJ1-6, is DTGVSQNPRHKITKRGQNVTFRCDPISEHNRLYWYRQTLGQGPEFLTYFQNEAQLEKSRLLSDRFSAERPKGSFSTLEIQRTEQGDSAMYLCASSLVGGQGNSPLHFGNGTRLTVT.